Listed here are 3 T cell receptor beta chains from one sample, sequenced in a study of T cell responses to AZD1222 COVID-19 vaccine. This table comes from immunoSEQ multiplex PCR, and its TCRdb copy is limited to in-frame clones, with some not included. The sample records 80,000 to 100,000 clones, 88% being singletons. The input for sequencing was peripheral blood, taken on day 0 of AZD1222 vaccination. These receptors all come from an adult in good health.

The chain carries TRBV6-5 and TRBJ2-7, with 7 bases that match TRBD2. Germline V gene data show CDR1 as MNHEY and CDR2 as SVGAGI. This CDR3 is built from 14 residues. V trimming: 7 bases; J trimming: 8 bases; junction bases outside the gene matches: 14. Here the CDR3 DNA reads TGTGCCAGCACCCTGGGGCGGGGGTCGCTCAAGCAGTACTTC. This gives the protein CASTLGRGSLKQYF.

The genes are TRBV9 and TRBJ2-6; the D is unclear. Germline-derived CDR1 and CDR2 are SGDLS and YYNGEE. Trimming took off 0 bases at V and 0 bases at J, with 4 bases between the two ends. The CDR3 consists of 15 residues. As DNA, the CDR3 is TGTGCCAGCAGCGTAGAGCCCTCTGGGGCCAACGTCCTGACTTTC. Translated, it gives CASSVEPSGANVLTF.

The chain uses TRBV15 and TRBJ2-1; TRBD1 aligns across 10 bases. V trimming: 3 bases; J trimming: 7 bases; junction bases outside the gene matches: 9. Per the germline V gene, CDR1 is LNHNV and CDR2 is YYDKDF (reference sequence). This CDR3 contains 16 residues. CDR3 protein: CATSSPDRGRWNEQFF. The CDR3 region has the DNA TGTGCCACCAGCAGTCCCGACAGGGGGCGCTGGAATGAGCAGTTCTTC.